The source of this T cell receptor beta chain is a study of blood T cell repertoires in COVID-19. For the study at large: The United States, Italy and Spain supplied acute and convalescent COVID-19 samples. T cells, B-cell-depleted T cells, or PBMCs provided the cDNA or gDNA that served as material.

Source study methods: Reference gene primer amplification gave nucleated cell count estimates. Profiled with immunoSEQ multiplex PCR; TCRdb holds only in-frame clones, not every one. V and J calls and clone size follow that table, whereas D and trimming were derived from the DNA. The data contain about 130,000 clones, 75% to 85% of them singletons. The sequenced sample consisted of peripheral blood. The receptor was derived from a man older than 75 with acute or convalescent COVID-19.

The CDR3 nucleotides are TGCAGCGTTGATTCGGGGGGCATTCAGTTCTTC. Translated, it gives CSVDSGGIQFF. The V call is TRBV29-1, the J call TRBJ2-1, with D possibly TRBD2 on 7 matching bases. Germline values: CDR1 SQVTM, CDR2 ANQGSEA. V dropped 3 bases and J dropped 13 bases, with 13 bases sitting between them. CDR3 length: 11 residues.